This T cell receptor (beta chain) was sequenced in a study of T cells in Graves' hyperthyroidism and ophthalmopathy. TCR beta CDR3 regions were amplified from RNA transcripts. A first-round RT-PCR of the TCR CDR3 used the HTBI primer set. TCRdb passed the multiplex PCR reads through MiXCR, listing each CDR3 protein once. The table shows approximately 420,000 distinct CDR3 sequences, with roughly 13% occurring only once. PBMCs were sourced from roughly 9.7 ml fresh peripheral blood. Deletions cut 6 bases from V and 7 bases from J, with 16 bases between. Germline CDR1 reads MDHEN; CDR2 reads SYDVKM. The CDR3 runs to 14 residues. Findings and caveats of the study: Expanded thyroid clonotypes (above 0.001) were mostly also found in blood.

The sample holds many counts of this clonotype. Its cognate antigen is unknown. Specimen: blood. The chain recombines TRBV28 with TRBJ1-5; D may be TRBD1 (5 bases). The receptor was isolated from a woman under 30 with Graves' hyperthyroidism. The CDR3 bases are TGTGCCAGCAGCGGACAAATCGACGAACAGCCCCAGCATTTT. Protein product: CASSGQIDEQPQHF.